This T cell receptor (beta chain) appears in the sequencing data of a study of PD-L1 blockade in urothelial cancer. At the level of the study: Samples came from 3 weeks, at the second dose, and 6 weeks into treatment.

V lost 2 bases and J lost 1; bases outside the gene matches: 2. CDR1 and CDR2 (germline): MDHEN, SYDVKM. This CDR3 contains 15 residues. The authors spiked synthetic TCR analog templates into each PCR. Method: immunoSEQ multiplex PCR; TCRdb's copy keeps in-frame clones and lacks some. The sample contains roughly 40,000 clones, around 83% of which appear only once. This chain links TRBV28 with TRBJ2-3; TRBD2 matches at 8 bases. The sequencing used PBMCs, collected around atezolizumab (anti-PD-L1) treatment. The clonotype originates from a man between 60 and 75 years old with urothelial cancer. This chain's CDR3 is CASSLAGGRTDTQYF. For the CDR3, the DNA is TGTGCCAGCAGTTTAGCGGGAGGCCGCACAGATACGCAGTATTTT. The full variable domain, rest sourced from reference TRBV28 and TRBJ2-3, is DVKVTQSSRYLVKRTGEKVFLECVQDMDHENMFWYRQDPGLGLRLIYFSYDVKMKEKGDIPEGYSVSREKKERFSLILESASTNQTSMYLCASSLAGGRTDTQYFGPGTRLTVL.